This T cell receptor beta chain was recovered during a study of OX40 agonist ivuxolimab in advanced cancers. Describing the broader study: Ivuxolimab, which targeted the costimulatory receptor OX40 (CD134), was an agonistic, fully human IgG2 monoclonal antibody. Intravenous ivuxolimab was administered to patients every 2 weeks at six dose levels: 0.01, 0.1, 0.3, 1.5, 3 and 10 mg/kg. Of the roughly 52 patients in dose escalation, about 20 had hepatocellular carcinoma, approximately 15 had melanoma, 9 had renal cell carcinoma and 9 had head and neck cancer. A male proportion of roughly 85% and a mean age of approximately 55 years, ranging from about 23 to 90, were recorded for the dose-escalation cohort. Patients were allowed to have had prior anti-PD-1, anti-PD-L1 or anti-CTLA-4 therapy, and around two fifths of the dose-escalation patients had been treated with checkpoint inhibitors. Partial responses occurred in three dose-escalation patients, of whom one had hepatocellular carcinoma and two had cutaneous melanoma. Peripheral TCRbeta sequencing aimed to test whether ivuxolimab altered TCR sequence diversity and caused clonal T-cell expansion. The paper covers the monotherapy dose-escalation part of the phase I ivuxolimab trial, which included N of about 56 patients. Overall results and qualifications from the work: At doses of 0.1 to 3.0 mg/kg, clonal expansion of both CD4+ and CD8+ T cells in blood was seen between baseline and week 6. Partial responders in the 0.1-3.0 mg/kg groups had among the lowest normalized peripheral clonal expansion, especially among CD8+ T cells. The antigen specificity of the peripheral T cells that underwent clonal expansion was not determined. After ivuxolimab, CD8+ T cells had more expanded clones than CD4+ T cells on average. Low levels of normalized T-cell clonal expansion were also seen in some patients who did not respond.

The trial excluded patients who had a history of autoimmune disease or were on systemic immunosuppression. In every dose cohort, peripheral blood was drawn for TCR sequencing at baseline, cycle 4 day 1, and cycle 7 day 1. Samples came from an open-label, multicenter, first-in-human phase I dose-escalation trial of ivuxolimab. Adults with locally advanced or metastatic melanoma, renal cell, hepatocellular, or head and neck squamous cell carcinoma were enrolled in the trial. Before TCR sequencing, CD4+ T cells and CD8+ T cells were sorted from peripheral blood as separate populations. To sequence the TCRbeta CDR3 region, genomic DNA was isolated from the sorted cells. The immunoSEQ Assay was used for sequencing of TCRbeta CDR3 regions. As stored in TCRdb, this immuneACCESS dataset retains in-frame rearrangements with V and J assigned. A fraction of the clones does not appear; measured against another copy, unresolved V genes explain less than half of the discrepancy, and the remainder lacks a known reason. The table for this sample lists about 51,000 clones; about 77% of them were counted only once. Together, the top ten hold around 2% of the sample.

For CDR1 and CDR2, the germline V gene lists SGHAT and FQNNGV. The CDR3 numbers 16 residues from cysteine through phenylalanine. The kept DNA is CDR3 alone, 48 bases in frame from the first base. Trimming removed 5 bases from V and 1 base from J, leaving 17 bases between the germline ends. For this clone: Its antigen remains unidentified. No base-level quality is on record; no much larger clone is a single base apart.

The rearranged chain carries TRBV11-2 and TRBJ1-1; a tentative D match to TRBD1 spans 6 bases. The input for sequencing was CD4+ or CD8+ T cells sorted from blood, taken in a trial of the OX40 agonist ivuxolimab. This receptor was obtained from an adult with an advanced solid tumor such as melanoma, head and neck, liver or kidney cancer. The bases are TGTGCCAGCAGCCCTCTAGCGGGGGCCGAGAACACTGAAGCTTTCTTT. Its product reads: CASSPLAGAENTEAFF.